These 30 T cell receptor beta chains share one sample of origin, sequenced in a study of control samples from healthy donors and cancer patients. Method: immunoSEQ multiplex PCR; TCRdb's copy keeps in-frame clones and lacks some. In the table there are just under 75,000 clones, about 90% of which are singletons. The sequenced sample was blood. The receptors originated from a woman in her forties or fifties in good health.

V gene TRBV18 combines with J gene TRBJ1-5; the match to TRBD1 covers 10 bases. Trimming at V came to 4 bases and at J to 9 bases, leaving 3 bases not matched to a gene. Looked up from germline, CDR1 is KGHSH and CDR2 is LQKENI. The CDR3 has 13 residues. For the CDR3, the DNA is TGTGCCAGCTCACGGGACAGGGGAGGGCCCCAGCATTTT. This codes for CASSRDRGGPQHF.

The chain uses TRBV6-1 and TRBJ1-1, with TRBD1 as a possible D gene (5 bases). Germline V lookup: CDR1 MNHNS, CDR2 SASEGT. Trimming took off 2 bases at V and 11 bases at J, with 18 bases between the two ends. The CDR3 extends over 14 amino acids. CDR3 region: CASSEWPGAGAAFF. DNA of the CDR3: TGTGCCAGCAGTGAATGGCCTGGGGCGGGTGCCGCTTTCTTT.

The J gene is TRBJ2-1, the V gene TRBV11-2; the match to TRBD2 covers 7 bases. Per the germline V gene, CDR1 is SGHAT and CDR2 is FQNNGV. The CDR3 loop spans 15 amino acids. Unmatched junction bases numbered 8, after V lost 1 base and J lost 8 bases. CDR3 sequence reads: CASSLGQTSIDEQFF. The CDR3 region has the DNA TGTGCCAGCAGCTTAGGCCAGACTAGCATCGATGAGCAGTTCTTC.

As for this clone: At the DNA level, this CDR3 is encoded by other sequences in the same sample as well. CDR3 in DNA: TGTGCCAGCAGCTTTGGCACAGATACGCAGTATTTT. Its translation: CASSFGTDTQYF. This chain uses TRBV7-9 with TRBJ2-3; D ambiguous. Trimming shortened V by 3 bases and J by 1 base, and 2 bases separated the two germline ends. The CDR3 totals 12 residues. Germline CDR1 reads SEHNR; CDR2 reads FQNEAQ (reference sequence).

This clone was recorded once. The rearrangement links TRBV28 to TRBJ1-1; D is perhaps TRBD1 (5 bases). The germline CDR1 and CDR2 sequences are MDHEN and SYDVKM. The V end was cut by 6 bases, the J end by 1 base, with 12 bases between. The CDR3 length is 14 residues. In DNA, the CDR3 is TGTGCCAGCAGGCGGGACGCCGGGAACACTGAAGCTTTCTTT. Its protein is CASRRDAGNTEAFF.

This clone came up once. This chain connects TRBV28 to TRBJ1-5; TRBD1 matches at 9 bases. This CDR3 is built from 15 residues. From germline, CDR1 is MDHEN and CDR2 SYDVKM. J gave up 3 bases and V 2 bases, and 2 bases lay outside the gene matches. The DNA for the CDR3 is TGTGCCAGCAGTTTAGGACAGGGGATCAATCAGCCCCAGCATTTT. Translating it yields CASSLGQGINQPQHF.

The V and J genes are TRBV30 and TRBJ1-1, with 9 nucleotides matching TRBD1. CDR3 size: 16 residues. Trimming at V came to 0 bases and at J to 0 bases, leaving 5 bases not matched to a gene. Germline V CDR1 and CDR2: GTSNPN, SVGIG (reference sequence). CDR3 sequence reads: CAWSVQGAHLNTEAFF. The CDR3 nucleotides are TGTGCCTGGAGTGTACAGGGGGCCCATTTGAACACTGAAGCTTTCTTT.

The chain combines TRBV7-8 with TRBJ2-2, with TRBD1 as a possible D gene (5 bases). The V and J ends lost 2 bases and 6 bases respectively, with 10 bases between them. Germline lookup yields CDR1 SGHVS and CDR2 FQNEAQ. This CDR3 is built from 14 residues. The CDR3 bases are TGTGCCAGCAGCTTACTAAGGGGCGCCGGGGAGCTGTTTTTT. This codes for CASSLLRGAGELFF.

The chain carries TRBV4-1 and TRBJ1-3; weak D call: TRBD1 (5 bases). The CDR3 contains 18 residues. The V gene lost 4 bases and the J gene lost 3 bases, with 22 bases spanning the gap. Germline values: CDR1 MGHRA, CDR2 YSYEKL. The CDR3, as DNA: TGCGCCAGCAGCCGCGGGGGGGGACGCGGGGAAAGTGGAAACACCATATATTTT. This encodes CASSRGGGRGESGNTIYF.

A few counts support this clone. The chain has TRBV6-6 and TRBJ2-7; 10 nucleotides match TRBD2. CDR3 length: 16 residues. Germline CDR1 and CDR2: MNHNY and SVGAGI (reference sequence). The V segment lost 6 bases and the J segment 6 bases; nucleotides outside the gene matches: 14. CDR3 DNA: TGTGCCAGCAGCCAAGGACTAGCGGCCATAGCCACCGAGCAGTACTTC. It specifies CASSQGLAAIATEQYF.

The chain recombines TRBV6-2 or TRBV6-3 with TRBJ2-6, with TRBD2 matching 7 bases. V dropped 0 bases and J dropped 4; count of bases not matched to a gene: 12. The CDR3 loop spans 19 amino acids. Germline CDR1 MNHEY, CDR2 SVGEGT. The CDR3 loop is CASSYSPKGREEGANVLTF. CDR3 coding DNA: TGTGCCAGCAGTTACTCACCGAAGGGGAGGGAGGAGGGGGCCAACGTCCTGACTTTC.

CDR3 in amino acids: CASSRAAQNTEAFF. The CDR3 region has the DNA TGTGCCAGTTCCAGGGCGGCCCAGAACACTGAAGCTTTCTTT. V usage is TRBV18 and J usage is TRBJ1-1; the D gene is possibly TRBD1 (5 bases). This CDR3 spans 14 amino acids. V was pared by 9 bases and J by 1 base, with 15 bases between. Germline CDR1 is KGHSH and CDR2 is LQKENI.

This chain links TRBV2 with TRBJ2-5, with 7 nucleotides matching TRBD2. Germline CDR1 and CDR2: SNHLY and FYNNEI. This CDR3 spans 13 amino acids. J gave up 4 bases and V 6 bases, and 5 bases lay outside the gene matches. The CDR3 bases are TGTGCCAGCAGCACGGGGGGAGGAGAGACCCAGTACTTC. Translation gives CASSTGGGETQYF.

V and J are TRBV5-8 and TRBJ2-1, with D possibly matching TRBD1 (6 bases). The V end was cut by 3 bases, the J end by 0 bases, with 7 bases between. Germline V gene lookup returns CDR1 SGHTS and CDR2 YDEGEE. The CDR3 has 14 amino acids. The CDR3 bases are TGTGCCAGCAGCTCGGACAGCTCCTACAATGAGCAGTTCTTC. Its protein is CASSSDSSYNEQFF.

V gene TRBV5-6 combines with J gene TRBJ1-2; no clear D. The germline gives CDR1 SGHDT, CDR2 YYEEEE. Trimming pared 5 bases from V and 4 bases from J, leaving 6 bases between. There are 11 residues in the CDR3. The CDR3 reads CASSSGYGYTF. The CDR3 nucleotides read TGTGCCAGCAGTTCTGGCTATGGCTACACCTTC. Based on the CDR3 plus reference TRBV5-6 and TRBJ1-2, the full variable domain is DAGVTQSPTHLIKTRGQQVTLRCSPKSGHDTVSWYQQALGQGPQFIFQYYEEEERQRGNFPDRFSGHQFPNYSSELNVNALLLGDSALYLCASSSGYGYTFGSGTRLTVV.

V gene TRBV3-1 (or the pseudogene TRBV3-2) combines with J gene TRBJ1-1; the D is unclear. Looked up from germline, CDR1 is LGHDT and CDR2 is YNNKEL (reference sequence). V gave up 3 bases and J gave up 6 bases, with 8 bases separating them. The CDR3 has 12 amino acids. The CDR3 is CASSQLWAEAFF. The CDR3, as DNA: TGTGCCAGCAGCCAGCTCTGGGCTGAAGCTTTCTTT.

The genes are TRBV4-1 and TRBJ1-1; a weak D match, TRBD1 (5 bases). Trimming left V 3 bases short and J 4 bases short, with 9 bases between. Germline-derived CDR1 and CDR2 are MGHRA and YSYEKL. There are 13 residues in the CDR3. As DNA, the CDR3 is TGCGCCAGCAGCCACCACGACAGCACTGAAGCTTTCTTT. Translating gives CASSHHDSTEAFF.

The CDR3 is CASSFGEHQPQHF. Here the CDR3 DNA reads TGTGCCAGCAGTTTTGGAGAGCATCAGCCCCAGCATTTT. The rearrangement links TRBV12-3 or TRBV12-4 to TRBJ1-5; no reliable D call. The CDR3 sequence is 13 residues long. The ends were cut back, 3 bases at V and 5 bases at J, with 8 bases in the middle.

This chain links TRBV5-6 with TRBJ2-1; perhaps D is TRBD1 or TRBD2 (5 bases each). Germline CDR1 reads SGHDT; CDR2 reads YYEEEE. The CDR3 contains 13 residues. V gave up 2 bases and J gave up 6 bases, with 9 bases separating them. CDR3 sequence: CASSLGTTNEQFF. The CDR3 DNA sequence: TGTGCCAGCAGCTTAGGGACCACCAATGAGCAGTTCTTC.

J is TRBJ1-6 and V is TRBV15; D unresolved. CDR3 length: 12 amino acids. Per the germline V gene, CDR1 is LNHNV and CDR2 is YYDKDF (reference sequence). The V end was cut by 3 bases, the J end by 15 bases, with 12 bases between. CDR3 sequence: CATSSEGQDLHF. DNA of the CDR3: TGTGCCACCAGCAGCGAGGGTCAGGACCTCCACTTT.

The V and J genes are TRBV5-1 and TRBJ2-1; TRBD2 matches 10 bases. CDR1 is SGHRS, CDR2 YFSETQ, per germline. The CDR3 runs to 15 residues. Losses at the gene ends were 4 bases for V and 5 bases for J; bases not matched to a gene: 6. CDR3 protein: CASSPGLAWHNEQFF. The CDR3 nucleotides are TGCGCCAGCAGCCCGGGACTAGCGTGGCACAATGAGCAGTTCTTC.

The chain has TRBV14 and TRBJ2-1, with D tentatively TRBD2 (5 bases). V was cut by 6 bases and J by 6 bases, with 12 bases left in between. The CDR3 length is 13 residues. The germline CDR1 and CDR2 sequences are SGHDN and FVKESK. This chain's CDR3 is CASRGSLGNEQFF. The CDR3 DNA sequence: TGTGCCAGCAGAGGGAGTTTGGGCAATGAGCAGTTCTTC.

The chain links TRBV27 to TRBJ2-6; perhaps TRBD1 as D (5 bases). This CDR3 is built from 16 residues. Germline CDR1 MNHEY, CDR2 SMNVEV (reference sequence). Trimming left V 2 bases short and J 5 bases short, with 13 bases between. The CDR3, as DNA: TGTGCCAGCAGTTTAGTAGGGGTAGGAAGGGCCAACGTCCTGACTTTC. Translated: CASSLVGVGRANVLTF.

J is TRBJ2-7 and V is TRBV6-2 or TRBV6-3; perhaps TRBD1 as D (6 bases). Between the trimmed V and J ends, which lost 2 bases and 0 bases, there was a span of 11 bases. This CDR3 comprises 15 residues. Germline CDR1 reads MNHEY; CDR2 reads SVGEGT. DNA for the CDR3: TGTGCCAGCAGTTACCCCCAGGGGAGCTCCTACGAGCAGTACTTC. This codes for CASSYPQGSSYEQYF.

The chain joins TRBV10-3 to TRBJ1-1; 7 positions match TRBD1. The CDR3 covers 14 residues. The junction had 7 bases not matched to a gene; V was cut back by 5 bases and J by 4 bases. The germline gives CDR1 ENHRY, CDR2 SYGVKD. This CDR3 is CAISLTGSSTEAFF. CDR3 bases: TGTGCCATCAGTTTGACAGGGTCATCCACTGAAGCTTTCTTT.

The rearrangement joins TRBV19 to TRBJ2-6; the D is unclear. V lost 8 bases and J lost 2, with 7 bases in between. This CDR3 has 13 residues. CDR1 and CDR2 (germline): LNHDA, SQIVND (reference sequence). The CDR3 nucleotides are TGTGCCAGTGAGGTGACTGGGGCCAACGTCCTGACTTTC. Its protein is CASEVTGANVLTF.

The V gene is TRBV28, the J gene TRBJ1-2, with a possible D match to TRBD1 (5 bases). V was trimmed by 2 bases and J by 7 bases, leaving 20 bases between them. Germline V gene sequence: CDR1 MDHEN, CDR2 SYDVKM. This CDR3 is built from 16 residues. CDR3 nucleotide sequence: TGTGCCAGCAGTTTAGGCGGGACGGGGACGGTAGGTGGCTACACCTTC. It is translated as CASSLGGTGTVGGYTF.

This clone has a single count. The chain combines TRBV9 with TRBJ1-6, with D possibly matching TRBD1 (5 bases). The germline CDR1 and CDR2 sequences are SGDLS and YYNGEE. V was clipped by 0 bases and J by 5 bases, with 6 bases between them. The CDR3 is 14 residues long. The CDR3 DNA is TGTGCCAGCAGCGTAGGAGGGGATAATTCACCCCTCCACTTT. As protein: CASSVGGDNSPLHF.

In this sample, this clone turned up a few times. This chain connects TRBV9 to TRBJ1-1; D remains ambiguous. V dropped 0 bases and J dropped 5 bases, with 11 bases sitting between them. The CDR3 runs to 14 residues. From germline, CDR1 is SGDLS and CDR2 YYNGEE. The CDR3 sequence: CASSVELSGTEAFF. DNA for the CDR3: TGTGCCAGCAGCGTAGAATTATCGGGTACTGAAGCTTTCTTT.

The chain carries TRBV7-5 and TRBJ2-1; the DNA was not used to check the table's D call, TRBD2. TRBV7-5 is tagged as a pseudogene. CDR3 length: 20 residues. This CDR3 is CARIKAGLSDKSGVGNEQFF. In DNA, the CDR3 is TGTGCCAGAATCAAAGCGGGGCTCTCAGACAAGAGCGGTGTAGGGAATGAGCAGTTCTTC.